These T cell receptor beta chains were read from a single sample in a study of T cells in Graves' hyperthyroidism and ophthalmopathy. TCRdb called the multiplex PCR reads again in MiXCR, with one record for every CDR3 protein. This sample carries hundreds of thousands of distinct CDR3 sequences, about 17% of them seen once, and the ten largest clones take around 3.9%. The sequencing input was blood. The receptors shown here come from a woman in her twenties or thirties with Graves' hyperthyroidism. Each CDR3 is given with its conserved first and last residue. Fields, in order: clone size, D gene, J gene, V gene, CDR3 DNA, CDR3 protein. The D gene is left open where the match is weak. Size values are once, few and many counts, or a class for expanded clones, and some rows have none.

many	TRBD1	TRBJ2-2	TRBV28	TGTGCCAGCAGTGATTCGGACAGGGGGCAGACCGGGGAGCTGTTTTTT	CASSDSDRGQTGELFF
few	TRBD2	TRBJ2-1	TRBV25-1	TGTGCCAGCAGTATGGCGGGAGCCAAGGGGAATGAGCAGTTCTTC	CASSMAGAKGNEQFF
few	NA	TRBJ2-5	TRBV25-1	TGTGCCAGCAGTGAATGGGTTAGCGGTGGGCCCCAGTACTTC	CASSEWVSGGPQYF
few	NA	TRBJ1-6	TRBV20-1	TGCAGTGCGTCGAGCATCGGGGGAGGGAGAAATTCACCCCTCCACTTT	CSASSIGGGRNSPLHF
NA	TRBD2	TRBJ2-2	TRBV20-1	TGCAGTGCGAGGACTAGCGGGAGCGGGGAGCTGTTTTTT	CSARTSGSGELFF
NA	NA	TRBJ1-1	TRBV20-1	TGCAGTGCTGACCGACAGGACATGAACACTGAAGCTTTCTTT	CSADRQDMNTEAFF
few	TRBD1	TRBJ1-1	TRBV7-8	TGTGCCAGCAGCGGCCGGGACAGGGTGACGAACACTGAAGCTTTCTTT	CASSGRDRVTNTEAFF
few	TRBD1	TRBJ2-7	TRBV20-1	TGCAGTGCTAGGCGGCAGGGGGCTATCTACGAGCAGTACTTC	CSARRQGAIYEQYF
many	NA	TRBJ1-5	TRBV5-1	TGCGCCAGCAGCTTGGCCGGCAGACAGGACGGGCCCCAGCATTTT	CASSLAGRQDGPQHF
many	TRBD2	TRBJ2-1	TRBV28	TGTGCCACCGGGACTAGCGGGTCTTACCGCCCCTCCTACAATGAGCAGTTCTTC	CATGTSGSYRPSYNEQFF
many	NA	TRBJ2-7	TRBV6-2/TRBV6-3	TGTGCCAGCAAGATGGACTCCTACGAGCAGTACTTC	CASKMDSYEQYF
many	TRBD2	TRBJ2-1	TRBV6-6	TGTGCCAGCAGTTACTCTTGGCTAGCGGGGGTGAATGAGCAGTTCTTC	CASSYSWLAGVNEQFF
few	NA	TRBJ1-1	TRBV2	TGCGGGGGACATTACGCCATGAACACTGAAGCTTTCTTT	CGGHYAMNTEAFF
many	TRBD2	TRBJ2-3	TRBV20-1	TGCAGTGCTAGGCGGGGGACCACAGATACGCAGTATTTT	CSARRGTTDTQYF
many	NA	TRBJ1-5	TRBV27	TGTGCCAGCAGGACAGGTAATAGCAATCAGCCCCAGCATTTT	CASRTGNSNQPQHF
NA	NA	TRBJ1-2	TRBV12-3/TRBV12-4	TGTGCCAGCAGACAGGGTTCTTTCTATGGCTACACCTTC	CASRQGSFYGYTF
few	NA	TRBJ1-5	TRBV7-9	TGTGCCAGCAGCTCACTACTCGGGCCCCAGCATTTT	CASSSLLGPQHF
NA	NA	TRBJ2-3	TRBV30	TGTGCCTGGAGTCCCTGCCCTGGACCACCGCCGGATACGCAGTATTTT	CAWSPCPGPPPDTQYF
few	NA	TRBJ2-7	TRBV11-2	TGTGCCAGCAGCCTAATATCCCACGAGCAGTACTTC	CASSLISHEQYF
many	TRBD2	TRBJ2-7	TRBV6-1	TGTGCCAGCAGTCGGGACTATACTAATTACGAGCAGTACTTC	CASSRDYTNYEQYF